Following are 2 T cell receptor beta chains from one sample sequenced in a study of blood T cell repertoires in COVID-19. The data were produced by immunoSEQ multiplex PCR, yet TCRdb's version contains in-frame clones alone and is incomplete. The sample has roughly 430,000 clones, roughly 87% seen once. The sample consisted of PBMCs or T cells enriched from blood (not recorded which). The receptors here all came from a woman between 35 and 50 years old with acute COVID-19.

This chain links TRBV3-1 (or the pseudogene TRBV3-2) with TRBJ1-1; 7 bases fit TRBD1. Trimming cost V 5 bases and J 8 bases; bases outside gene matches: 5. CDR1 is LGHDT, CDR2 YNNKEL, per germline (reference sequence). The CDR3 is 12 amino acids. CDR3 nucleotide sequence: TGTGCCAGCAGCTCCCGGGACAGAGAAGCTTTCTTT. Protein product: CASSSRDREAFF.

The chain links TRBV6-5 to TRBJ2-3; D possibly corresponds to TRBD2 (6 bases). CDR1 MNHEY and CDR2 SVGAGI come from the germline V gene. V lost 2 bases, J lost 6 bases, and 12 bases lay in between. This CDR3 comprises 14 residues. The CDR3 region is CASSYDRTTDTQYF. CDR3 nucleotide sequence: TGTGCCAGCAGTTACGATAGGACTACCGATACGCAGTATTTT.